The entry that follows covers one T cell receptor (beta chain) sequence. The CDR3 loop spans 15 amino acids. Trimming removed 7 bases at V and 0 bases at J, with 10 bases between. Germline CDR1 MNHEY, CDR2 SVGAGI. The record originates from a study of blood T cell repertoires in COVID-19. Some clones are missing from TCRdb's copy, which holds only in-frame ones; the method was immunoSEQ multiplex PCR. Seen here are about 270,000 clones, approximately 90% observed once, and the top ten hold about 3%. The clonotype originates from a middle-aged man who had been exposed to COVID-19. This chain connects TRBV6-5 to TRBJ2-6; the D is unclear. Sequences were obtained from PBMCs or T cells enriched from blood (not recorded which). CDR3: CASKEQYSGANVLTF. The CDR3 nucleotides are TGTGCCAGCAAGGAGCAGTACTCTGGGGCCAACGTCCTGACTTTC.